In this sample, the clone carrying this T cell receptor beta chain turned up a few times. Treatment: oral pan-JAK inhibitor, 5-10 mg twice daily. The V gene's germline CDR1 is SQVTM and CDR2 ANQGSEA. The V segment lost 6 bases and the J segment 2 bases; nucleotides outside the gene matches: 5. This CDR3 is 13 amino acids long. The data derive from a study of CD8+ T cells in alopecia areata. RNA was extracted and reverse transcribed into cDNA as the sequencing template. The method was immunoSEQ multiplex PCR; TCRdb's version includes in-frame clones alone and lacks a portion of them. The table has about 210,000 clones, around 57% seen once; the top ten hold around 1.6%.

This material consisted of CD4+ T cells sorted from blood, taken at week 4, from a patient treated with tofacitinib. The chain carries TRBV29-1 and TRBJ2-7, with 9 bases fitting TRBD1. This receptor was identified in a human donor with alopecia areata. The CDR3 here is CSVARDRAYEQYF. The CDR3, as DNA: TGCAGCGTCGCCAGGGACAGGGCCTACGAGCAGTACTTC.